This T cell receptor beta chain was sequenced in a study of control samples from healthy donors and cancer patients. The table came from immunoSEQ multiplex PCR; TCRdb's copy has only in-frame clones and leaves some out. The sample contains about 48,000 clones, approximately 93% of which appear only once. Trimming took off 3 bases at V and 6 bases at J, with 5 bases between the two ends. Germline CDR1 reads GTSNPN; CDR2 reads SVGIG (reference sequence). The CDR3 consists of 10 residues. Sample: PBMCs. The sequence came from a woman between 45 and 60 years old with head and neck cancer. The rearrangement uses TRBV30 and TRBJ1-2; no clear D gene. CDR3 sequence reads: CAWRSDGYTF. The CDR3 coding sequence is TGTGCCTGGAGATCAGATGGCTACACCTTC.